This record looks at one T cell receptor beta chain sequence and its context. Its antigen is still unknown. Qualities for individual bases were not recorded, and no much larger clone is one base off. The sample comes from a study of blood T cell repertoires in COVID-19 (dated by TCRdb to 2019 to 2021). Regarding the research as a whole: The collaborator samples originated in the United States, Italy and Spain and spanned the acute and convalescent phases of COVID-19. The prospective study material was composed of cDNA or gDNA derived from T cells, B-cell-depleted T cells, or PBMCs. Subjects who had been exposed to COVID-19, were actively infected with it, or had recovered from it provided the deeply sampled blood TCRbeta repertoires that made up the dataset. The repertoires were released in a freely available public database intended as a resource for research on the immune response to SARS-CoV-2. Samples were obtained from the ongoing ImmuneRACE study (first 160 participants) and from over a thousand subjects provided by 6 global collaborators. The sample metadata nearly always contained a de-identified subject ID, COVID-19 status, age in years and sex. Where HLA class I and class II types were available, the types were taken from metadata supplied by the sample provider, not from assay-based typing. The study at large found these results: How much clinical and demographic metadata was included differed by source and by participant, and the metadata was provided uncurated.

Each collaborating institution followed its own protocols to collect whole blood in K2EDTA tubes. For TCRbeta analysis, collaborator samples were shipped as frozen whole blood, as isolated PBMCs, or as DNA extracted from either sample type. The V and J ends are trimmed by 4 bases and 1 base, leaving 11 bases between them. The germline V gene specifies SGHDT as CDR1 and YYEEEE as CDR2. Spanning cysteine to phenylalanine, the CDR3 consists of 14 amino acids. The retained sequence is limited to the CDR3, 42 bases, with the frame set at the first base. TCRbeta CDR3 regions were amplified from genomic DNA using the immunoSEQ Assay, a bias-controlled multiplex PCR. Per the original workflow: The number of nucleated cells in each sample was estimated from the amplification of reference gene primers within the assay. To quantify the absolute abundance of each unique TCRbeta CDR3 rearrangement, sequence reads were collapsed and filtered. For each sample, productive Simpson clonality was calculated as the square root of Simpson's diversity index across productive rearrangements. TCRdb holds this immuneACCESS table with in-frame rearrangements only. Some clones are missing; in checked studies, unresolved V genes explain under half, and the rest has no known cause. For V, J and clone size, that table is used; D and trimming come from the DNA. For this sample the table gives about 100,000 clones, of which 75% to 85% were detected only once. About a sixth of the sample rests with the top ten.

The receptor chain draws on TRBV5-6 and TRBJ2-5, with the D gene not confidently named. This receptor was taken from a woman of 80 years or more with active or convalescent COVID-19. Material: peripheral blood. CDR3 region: CASSLWALQETQYF. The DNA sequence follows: TGTGCCAGCAGCCTGTGGGCGCTCCAAGAGACCCAGTACTTC.